Each of the 24 T cell receptor beta chains below was sequenced from the same sample in a study of blood T cells in healthy people across ages. For the second PCR, which ran for about 6 to 11 cycles, a sample-barcoded 5' primer and a J-beta primer mix were used. TCRdb re-analysed the 5' RACE reads in MiXCR, keeping a single row per CDR3 protein. The sample includes hundreds of thousands of distinct CDR3 sequences, approximately 40% seen only once; the top ten take about 30%. The sequenced material came from blood. Every receptor here comes from an elderly man in good health.

This clonotype was found a few times. This chain uses TRBV4-3 with TRBJ2-3; D call uncertain. Germline lookup yields CDR1 LGHNA and CDR2 YSLEER. The CDR3 length is 15 residues. Trimming removed 0 bases from V and 4 bases from J, with 11 bases in between. As DNA, the CDR3 is TGCGCCAGCAGCCAAGAGATAGTTTACCCAGATACGCAGTATTTT. Encoded protein: CASSQEIVYPDTQYF.

This clonotype was picked up many times. The genes are TRBV10-3 and TRBJ2-7; 7 bases map to TRBD2. Germline CDR1 reads ENHRY; CDR2 reads SYGVKD. The CDR3 has 15 residues. With 0 bases clipped from V and 6 bases from J, the junction kept 8 bases outside the gene matches. The CDR3 bases are TGTGCCATCAGTGAGTCCCGCGGGGGTAGTGGCGAGCAGTACTTC. It is translated as CAISESRGGSGEQYF.

This chain's CDR3 is CSARDLLRTGSQPQHF. The CDR3 DNA sequence: TGCAGTGCTAGAGATCTACTACGGACAGGGAGTCAGCCCCAGCATTTT. The chain couples TRBV20-1 to TRBJ1-5; TRBD1 matches 8 bases. The CDR3 extends over 16 amino acids. Germline lookup yields CDR1 DFQATT and CDR2 SNEGSKA (reference sequence). The J segment lost 6 bases and the V segment lost 0 bases, leaving 10 bases of the junction unmatched.

This chain connects TRBV6-5 to TRBJ1-1; 7 bases agree with TRBD1. The CDR3 runs to 15 residues. Per the germline V gene, CDR1 is MNHEY and CDR2 is SVGAGI. Trimming took 6 bases from V and 6 from J; bases not matched to a gene: 13. DNA for the CDR3: TGTGCCAGCAGCATCGGGGGAGGGGGCTACGCTGAAGCTTTCTTT. Its translation: CASSIGGGGYAEAFF.

The genes are TRBV30 and TRBJ2-4; D remains ambiguous. Trimming shortened V by 3 bases and J by 0 bases, and 12 bases separated the two germline ends. The CDR3 has 15 residues. Germline CDR1 and CDR2: GTSNPN and SVGIG (reference sequence). This chain's CDR3 is CAWRSGILAKNIQYF. Written as DNA, the CDR3 is TGTGCCTGGAGGAGTGGGATACTAGCCAAAAACATTCAGTACTTC.

This clonotype was recorded at least ten times. This chain joins TRBV20-1 and TRBJ2-7; D possibly uses TRBD1 or TRBD2 (5 bases each). The germline V gene encodes CDR1 DFQATT and CDR2 SNEGSKA (reference sequence). The CDR3 runs 14 residues. Deletions cut 3 bases from V and 0 bases from J, with 12 bases between. The DNA of the CDR3 is TGCAGTGCTAGGTTCCAGGGAGACTCCTACGAGCAGTACTTC. Amino acids: CSARFQGDSYEQYF.

This clonotype was recorded a few times. The chain carries TRBV29-1 and TRBJ1-1; D possibly corresponds to TRBD1 (6 bases). The V end was cut by 7 bases, the J end by 1 base, with 16 bases between. The CDR3 has 14 residues. Germline assignment: CDR1 SQVTM and CDR2 ANQGSEA. The CDR3 reads CSGGGGKGNTEAFF. In DNA, the CDR3 is TGCAGCGGGGGAGGGGGGAAGGGGAACACTGAAGCTTTCTTT.

This clonotype came up many times. CDR3 coding DNA: TGTGCCAGCAGCCACACGGATAGCTCTGGGGCCAACGTCCTGACTTTC. It yields the protein CASSHTDSSGANVLTF. The J gene is TRBJ2-6, the V gene TRBV5-5, with D hard to call. The V end was cut by 4 bases, the J end by 0 bases, with 11 bases between. The CDR3 loop spans 16 amino acids. Germline V gives CDR1 SGHKS, CDR2 YYEKEE (reference sequence). Looking up the rest from reference TRBV5-5 and TRBJ2-6 gives the full variable domain: DAGVTQSPTHLIKTRGQQVTLRCSPISGHKSVSWYQQVLGQGPQFIFQYYEKEERGRGNFPDRFSARQFPNYSSELNVNALLLGDSALYLCASSHTDSSGANVLTFGAGSRLTVL.

This clonotype was counted many times. This chain links TRBV9 with TRBJ2-1; D gene ambiguous. Trimming removed 4 bases from V and 6 bases from J, with 14 bases in between. Germline V gene data show CDR1 as SGDLS and CDR2 as YYNGEE. The length of the CDR3 is 14 residues. The CDR3, as DNA: TGTGCCAGCAGCCCCTCTGGGCAGATCAATGAGCAGTTCTTC. It encodes CASSPSGQINEQFF.

In this sample, this clonotype turned up once. The chain combines TRBV4-2 with TRBJ2-5; 10 bases line up with TRBD2. The CDR3 sequence is 16 residues long. Losses at the gene ends were 4 bases for V and 0 bases for J; bases not matched to a gene: 5. In germline, CDR1 is LGHNA, CDR2 YNFKEQ. The CDR3: CASSRSGGADQETQYF. The DNA for the CDR3 is TGTGCCAGCAGCCGCAGCGGGGGGGCAGACCAAGAGACCCAGTACTTC.

This clonotype turned up a few times. This chain uses TRBV20-1 with TRBJ2-1; TRBD2 matches at 7 bases. The CDR3 is 15 amino acids. Trimming at V came to 0 bases and at J to 12 bases, leaving 14 bases not matched to a gene. From germline, CDR1 is DFQATT and CDR2 SNEGSKA (reference sequence). The CDR3 protein is CSARDHGGGMFGQFF. CDR3 nucleotide sequence: TGCAGTGCTAGAGATCATGGGGGAGGGATGTTCGGGCAGTTCTTC.

This clonotype was observed a handful of times. This chain joins TRBV20-1 and TRBJ2-7; D remains ambiguous. Between the trimmed V and J ends, which lost 0 bases and 3 bases, there was a span of 3 bases. The germline V gene encodes CDR1 DFQATT and CDR2 SNEGSKA (reference sequence). CDR3 length equals 11 residues. Written as DNA, the CDR3 is TGCAGTGCTAGAGACGGCTACGAGCAGTACTTC. It encodes CSARDGYEQYF.

Only a few counts were recorded for this clonotype. The chain combines TRBV6-4 with TRBJ2-1, with a tentative D call TRBD1 (6 bases). Germline CDR1 MRHNA, CDR2 SNTAGT. V was clipped by 2 bases and J by 2 bases, with 10 bases between them. The length of the CDR3 is 15 residues. The CDR3 nucleotides are TGTGCCAGCAGTGACGAGGCAGGGGCCTACAATGAGCAGTTCTTC. Translation gives CASSDEAGAYNEQFF.

This clonotype has just a few counts. This chain uses TRBV12-3 or TRBV12-4 with TRBJ2-3, with 10 positions matching TRBD1. This CDR3 is 16 amino acids long. J was trimmed by 1 base and V by 6 bases; bases with no gene match: 7. DNA of the CDR3: TGTGCCAGCAGAAGACAGGGGGCATCGGGCACAGATACGCAGTATTTT. Its translation is CASRRQGASGTDTQYF.

This clonotype was counted between two and nine times. The chain employs TRBV15 and TRBJ2-7, with unresolved D. Trimming removed 1 base at V and 2 bases at J, with 6 bases between. Germline assignment: CDR1 LNHNV and CDR2 YYDKDF (reference sequence). This CDR3 region has 13 residues. Here the CDR3 DNA reads TGTGCCACCAGCAGAGTACGGGCCTACGAGCAGTACTTC. Its translation is CATSRVRAYEQYF.

CDR3 region: CASSYSRVGSRSYEQYF. The CDR3 coding sequence is TGTGCCAGCAGTTACTCGAGAGTAGGCTCACGCTCCTACGAGCAGTACTTC. The V gene is TRBV6-5, the J gene TRBJ2-5; no reliable D call. The J call is uncertain, as TRBJ2-7 better fits the DNA end. This CDR3 spans 17 amino acids. The germline gives CDR1 MNHEY, CDR2 SVGAGI.

This clonotype was detected a few times. The chain uses TRBV28 and TRBJ2-3; no firm D call. CDR3 length equals 11 residues. CDR1 and CDR2 from the germline V gene are MDHEN and SYDVKM. The V end lost 7 bases, the J end lost 10 bases, and 12 bases lay between the germline ends. The CDR3 DNA reads TGTGCCAGCACCTTGGGTGGTCCGCAGTATTTT. It yields the protein CASTLGGPQYF.

This clonotype was seen a handful of times. The chain is built from TRBV6-2 or TRBV6-3 and TRBJ2-6; the match to TRBD2 covers 11 bases. The CDR3 has 21 residues. Germline assignment: CDR1 MNHEY and CDR2 SVGEGT. V shed 6 bases and J 0 bases; nucleotides not matched to a gene: 16. CDR3 in amino acids: CASSYYATAGTSGSGANVLTF. The DNA of the CDR3 is TGTGCCAGCAGCTATTACGCAACCGCCGGGACTAGCGGCTCTGGGGCCAACGTCCTGACTTTC.

This clonotype was counted at least ten times. The chain recombines TRBV4-3 with TRBJ1-2; 9 bases fit TRBD1. V shed 4 bases and J 7 bases; nucleotides not matched to a gene: 10. The germline gives CDR1 LGHNA, CDR2 YSLEER. The CDR3 sequence is 15 residues long. This chain's CDR3 is CASSLRGTGGSGYTF. CDR3 nucleotides: TGCGCCAGCAGCCTCAGAGGTACAGGGGGCTCTGGCTACACCTTC.

Comment on this clonotype: One end of the junction varies from germline; a read error may be responsible. This chain uses TRBV20-1 with TRBJ2-7; weak D call: TRBD1 (6 bases). This CDR3 has 13 amino acids. The germline V gene has CDR1 DFQATT and CDR2 SNEGSKA (reference sequence). The CDR3, as DNA: TGCAGCGCTACAGAACAGGGTAGTTACGAGCAGTACTTC. It yields the protein CSATEQGSYEQYF.

This clonotype was detected only a few times. J is TRBJ1-2 and V is TRBV6-1; no definite D call. Germline V gives CDR1 MNHNS, CDR2 SASEGT. The V end lost 1 base, the J end lost 5 bases, and 14 bases lay between the germline ends. There are 15 residues in the CDR3. The CDR3 coding sequence is TGTGCCAGCAGTGAAGATACCACTGAATGGTATGGCTACACCTTC. It codes for CASSEDTTEWYGYTF.

This rearrangement joins TRBV11-2 to TRBJ2-1, with 11 positions matching TRBD2. Looked up from germline, CDR1 is SGHAT and CDR2 is FQNNGV. The ends lost 5 bases at V and 9 bases at J; junction bases unmatched: 18. The CDR3 is 18 amino acids. The DNA for the CDR3 is TGTGCCAGCAGCATGCGGAGGACGACTAGCGGGGACCGAGGTGAGCAGTTCTTC. As protein: CASSMRRTTSGDRGEQFF. The variable domain in full, with the rest retrieved from reference TRBV11-2 and TRBJ2-1, is EAGVAQSPRYKIIEKRQSVAFWCNPISGHATLYWYQQILGQGPKLLIQFQNNGVVDDSQLPKDRFSAERLKGVDSTLKIQPAKLEDSAVYLCASSMRRTTSGDRGEQFFGPGTRLTVL.

J is TRBJ2-2 and V is TRBV7-2; no clear D. Trimming removed 3 bases from V and 6 bases from J, with 8 bases in between. The germline V gene encodes CDR1 SGHTA and CDR2 FQGNSA. This CDR3 comprises 13 residues. This CDR3 is CASSFIGSGELFF. CDR3 DNA: TGTGCCAGCAGCTTCATAGGGTCCGGGGAGCTGTTTTTT.

The chain employs TRBV20-1 and TRBJ2-2, with a tentative D call TRBD1 (5 bases). Trimming removed 0 bases at V and 1 base at J, with 6 bases between. The CDR3 is 14 amino acids. The germline V gene has CDR1 DFQATT and CDR2 SNEGSKA (reference sequence). The CDR3 DNA follows: TGCAGTGCTAGAGATACAGGGAACACCGGGGAGCTGTTTTTT. Amino acids: CSARDTGNTGELFF.